This passage covers 26 T cell receptor beta chains from one sample sequenced in a study of T cells expressing NK-cell markers. Each CDR3 protein gets one entry in TCRdb, which reprocessed the 5' RACE reads and gives no DNA. The sample's table shows under 600,000 distinct CDR3 sequences. Source material: blood T cells: a sorted CD56 or NKG2C T cell subset, CD4+ or CD8+ T cells, or bulk PBMC T cells (not recorded which). The receptors were gathered from a woman aged 45-59 years in good health.

The chain recombines TRBV5-5 with TRBJ1-5; TCRdb lists TRBD1, though no DNA is available to test this call. Germline V lookup: CDR1 SGHKS, CDR2 YYEKEE (reference sequence). CDR3 length: 14 residues. The CDR3 loop reads CASSLSGDRTPQHF.

CDR3 sequence: CASSLEIPQTYNEQFF. The chain carries TRBV11-2 and TRBJ2-1. The CDR3 has 16 amino acids. Germline CDR1 SGHAT, CDR2 FQNNGV.

V and J are TRBV4-1 and TRBJ2-1; TCRdb indicates TRBD2, and absent DNA this call remains unverified. The CDR3 is 20 residues long. Germline V gene data show CDR1 as MGHRA and CDR2 as YSYEKL. CDR3: CASSQDRWETSGRARSEQFF.

CDR3 sequence reads: CASSGRYEQYF. The chain uses TRBV2 and TRBJ2-7. The CDR3 sequence is 11 residues long. The germline CDR1 and CDR2 sequences are SNHLY and FYNNEI.

The rearrangement links TRBV20-1 to TRBJ1-2; TCRdb selects TRBD1, and the lack of DNA leaves this call unchecked. CDR1 is DFQATT, CDR2 SNEGSKA, per germline (reference sequence). The CDR3 has 14 residues. The CDR3 sequence is CSARAGQGDYGYTF.

The V and J genes are TRBV11-3 and TRBJ2-1; the TCRdb call, TRBD2, lacks DNA for checking. CDR1 is SGHNT, CDR2 YENEEA, per germline. The CDR3 length is 17 residues. CDR3 in amino acids: CASSLGEGLTAYNEQFF.

The V call is TRBV6-4, the J call TRBJ2-2; TCRdb names TRBD2, which stays unverified in the absence of DNA. Germline CDR1 reads MRHNA; CDR2 reads SNTAGT. The CDR3 is made up of 13 amino acids. The CDR3 region is CASSREALGELFF.

The chain uses TRBV6-5 and TRBJ2-4; TCRdb selects TRBD2, and the lack of DNA leaves this call unchecked. Germline lookup yields CDR1 MNHEY and CDR2 SVGAGI. The CDR3 totals 15 residues. The CDR3: CASRKEGQAKNIQYF.

V usage is TRBV20-1 and J usage is TRBJ2-1; TCRdb selects TRBD2, and the lack of DNA leaves this call unchecked. The CDR3 sequence is 16 residues long. Germline values: CDR1 DFQATT, CDR2 SNEGSKA (reference sequence). CDR3 loop: CSARASGRPRGNEQFF.

This chain uses TRBV20-1 with TRBJ2-1; TCRdb's D gene call, TRBD2, goes unchecked for lack of DNA. From germline, CDR1 is DFQATT and CDR2 SNEGSKA (reference sequence). The CDR3 has 16 residues. The CDR3: CSAPRTSGINYNEQFF.

The V call is TRBV3-1, the J call TRBJ2-5; without DNA, the TCRdb call of TRBD2 cannot be checked. The CDR3 extends over 14 amino acids. The germline CDR1 and CDR2 sequences are LGHDT and YNNKEL (reference sequence). The CDR3 spells CASSQRSSSETQYF.

The chain couples TRBV14 to TRBJ2-1; TCRdb outputs TRBD2, but without DNA this stays unchecked. The CDR3 totals 14 residues. CDR1 SGHDN and CDR2 FVKESK come from the germline V gene. The CDR3 here is CASSQAGKYNEQFF. The complete variable domain, with remaining parts taken from reference TRBV14 and TRBJ2-1, reads EAGVTQFPSHSVIEKGQTVTLRCDPISGHDNLYWYRRVMGKEIKFLLHFVKESKQDESGMPNNRFLAERTGGTYSTLKVQPAELEDSGVYFCASSQAGKYNEQFFGPGTRLTVL.

The CDR3 here is CASTPGAPPFYEQYF. The chain uses TRBV27 and TRBJ2-7; the D gene TCRdb calls, TRBD1, cannot be checked with no DNA. Germline V gene sequence: CDR1 MNHEY, CDR2 SMNVEV (reference sequence). This CDR3 is built from 15 residues.

This chain joins TRBV12-3 or TRBV12-4 and TRBJ1-6. CDR3 length: 12 amino acids. The CDR3 reads CASSNYNSPLHF.

CDR3 residues: CSARDASGSTDTQYF. The V and J genes are TRBV20-1 and TRBJ2-3. Germline assignment: CDR1 DFQATT and CDR2 SNEGSKA (reference sequence). CDR3 length: 15 amino acids.

The rearrangement uses TRBV3-1 and TRBJ2-7; the TRBD2 assignment by TCRdb is unverifiable without DNA. Germline CDR1 reads LGHDT; CDR2 reads YNNKEL (reference sequence). There are 14 residues in the CDR3. The chain's CDR3 is CASSPGTSDGEQYF.

The chain employs TRBV14 and TRBJ2-1. In germline, CDR1 is SGHDN, CDR2 FVKESK. CDR3 length: 13 residues. CDR3: CASSQDRTVEQFF.

The CDR3 spells CASSLWEGTQYF. The genes are TRBV12-3 or TRBV12-4 and TRBJ2-3. The CDR3 extends over 12 amino acids.

The CDR3 is CASSLEKKLFF. The chain has TRBV7-9 and TRBJ1-4. Germline loops: CDR1 SEHNR, CDR2 FQNEAQ (reference sequence). The CDR3 sequence is 11 residues long.

The gene calls are TRBV5-1 and TRBJ2-1; TCRdb selects TRBD2, and the lack of DNA leaves this call unchecked. From germline, CDR1 is SGHRS and CDR2 YFSETQ. This CDR3 is built from 18 residues. The CDR3 loop reads CASSLVGGDSGFYNEQFF.

This chain joins TRBV6-6 and TRBJ1-1; there is no DNA to check the TCRdb D call of TRBD1. CDR1 is MNHNY, CDR2 SVGAGI, per germline (reference sequence). The CDR3 is 16 amino acids. Here the CDR3 reads CASSYSGGLSYTEAFF.

The chain uses TRBV5-8 and TRBJ2-1. Looked up from germline, CDR1 is SGHTS and CDR2 is YDEGEE. This CDR3 region has 14 residues. The CDR3 protein is CASSLGRTYNEQFF.

The gene calls are TRBV20-1 and TRBJ2-1; TCRdb outputs TRBD2, but without DNA this stays unchecked. CDR3 size: 15 residues. The germline V gene encodes CDR1 DFQATT and CDR2 SNEGSKA (reference sequence). CDR3 loop: CSARGLAAFPNEQFF.

This rearrangement joins TRBV5-1 to TRBJ2-1; TCRdb reports TRBD1, a call that lacks DNA to check it against. Germline values: CDR1 SGHRS, CDR2 YFSETQ. The CDR3 loop spans 15 amino acids. The CDR3 here is CASAPGFGSYNEQFF. Together with reference TRBV5-1 and TRBJ2-1, the CDR3 gives the full variable domain: KAGVTQTPRYLIKTRGQQVTLSCSPISGHRSVSWYQQTPGQGLQFLFEYFSETQRNKGNFPGRFSGRQFSNSRSEMNVSTLELGDSALYLCASAPGFGSYNEQFFGPGTRLTVL.

The chain combines TRBV20-1 with TRBJ2-5; TCRdb designates TRBD2, a call that cannot be tested without DNA. The length of the CDR3 is 14 residues. From germline, CDR1 is DFQATT and CDR2 SNEGSKA (reference sequence). The CDR3 loop is CSTGYGGRQETQYF.

This chain connects TRBV7-9 to TRBJ2-5; TCRdb indicates TRBD1, and absent DNA this call remains unverified. The CDR3 is 13 amino acids. CDR1 SEHNR and CDR2 FQNEAQ come from the germline V gene (reference sequence). CDR3 sequence reads: CASAARGQETQYF.